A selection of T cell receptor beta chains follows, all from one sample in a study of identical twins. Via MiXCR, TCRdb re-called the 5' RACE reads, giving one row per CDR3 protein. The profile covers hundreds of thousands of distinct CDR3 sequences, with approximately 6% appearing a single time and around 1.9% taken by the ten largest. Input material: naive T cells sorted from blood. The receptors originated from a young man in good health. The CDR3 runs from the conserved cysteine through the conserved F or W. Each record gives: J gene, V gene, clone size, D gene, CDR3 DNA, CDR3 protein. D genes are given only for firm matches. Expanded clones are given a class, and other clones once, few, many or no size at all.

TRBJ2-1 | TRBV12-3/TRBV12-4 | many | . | TGTGCCAGCAGTTTTGAGCTACGGCAAGGATTC | CASSFELRQGF
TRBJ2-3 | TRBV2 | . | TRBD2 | TGTGCCAGCAGTACCTGGACTAGCGGGAGGGTCACAGATACGCAGTATTTT | CASSTWTSGRVTDTQYF
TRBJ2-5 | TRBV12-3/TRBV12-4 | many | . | TGTGCCAGCAGTTCACTAAAGGACGGGACCCAGTACTTC | CASSSLKDGTQYF
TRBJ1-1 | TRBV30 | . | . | TGTGCCTGGAACGGGGCAGGGGACACTGAAGCTTTCTTT | CAWNGAGDTEAFF
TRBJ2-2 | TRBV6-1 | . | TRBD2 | TGTGCCAGCAGACTAAGCGGGGGCACCGGGGAGCTGTTTTTT | CASRLSGGTGELFF
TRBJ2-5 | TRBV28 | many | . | TGTGCCAGCAGTTTTCCGGGGCAAGAGACCCAGTACTTC | CASSFPGQETQYF
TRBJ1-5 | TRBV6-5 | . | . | TGTGCCAGCAGTTGGCAGGGCCCGGGTCAGCCCCAGCATTTT | CASSWQGPGQPQHF
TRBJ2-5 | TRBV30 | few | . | TGTGCCTGGAATCGTGGCCAAGAGACCCAGTACTTC | CAWNRGQETQYF
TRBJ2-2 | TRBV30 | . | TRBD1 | TGTGCCTGGCCGGACAGGGGGAGGACCGGGGAGCTGTTTTTT | CAWPDRGRTGELFF
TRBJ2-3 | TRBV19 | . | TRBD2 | TGTGCCAGTAGTTTTTCAGCGGGAGTTGAAGATACGCAGTATTTT | CASSFSAGVEDTQYF
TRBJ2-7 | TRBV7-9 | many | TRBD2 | TGTGCCAGCAGCCTCACCATGATACTAGCGCCGACCTACGAGCAGTACTTC | CASSLTMILAPTYEQYF
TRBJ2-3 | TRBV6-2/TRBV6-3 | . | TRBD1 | TGTGCCAGCGTCGGACAGGGAAACACAGATACGCAGTATTTT | CASVGQGNTDTQYF
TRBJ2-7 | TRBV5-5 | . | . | TGTGCCAGCAGCCTGGAATATGCAAGCTACGAGCAGTACTTC | CASSLEYASYEQYF
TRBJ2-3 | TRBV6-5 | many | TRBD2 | TGTGCCAGCAGTTATCTTAGCGGGAGCACAGATACGCAGTATTTT | CASSYLSGSTDTQYF
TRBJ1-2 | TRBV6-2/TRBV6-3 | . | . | TGTGCCAGCAGGGATATTCAGACAAGCTATGGCTACACCTTC | CASRDIQTSYGYTF
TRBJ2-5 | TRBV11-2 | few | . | TGTGCCAGCAGCCTGATTCGCGGTGAACAAGAGACCCAGTACTTC | CASSLIRGEQETQYF
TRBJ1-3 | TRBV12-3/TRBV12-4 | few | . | TGTGCCAGCAGTTTGAGGGGGTTGGCTGGAAACACCATATATTTT | CASSLRGLAGNTIYF
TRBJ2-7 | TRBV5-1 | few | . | TGCGCCAGCAGCTTGGTTTCAGTCCGCCTCTACGAGCAGTACTTC | CASSLVSVRLYEQYF
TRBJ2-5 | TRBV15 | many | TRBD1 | TGTGCCACCAGCAGAGCTTACAGGGGTGGCACCCAAGAGACCCAGTACTTC | CATSRAYRGGTQETQYF
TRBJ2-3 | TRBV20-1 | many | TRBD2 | TGCAGTGCTAGAGATTTTAAAGGGCTAGCGGGACGGTCCGGCACAGATACGCAGTATTTT | CSARDFKGLAGRSGTDTQYF